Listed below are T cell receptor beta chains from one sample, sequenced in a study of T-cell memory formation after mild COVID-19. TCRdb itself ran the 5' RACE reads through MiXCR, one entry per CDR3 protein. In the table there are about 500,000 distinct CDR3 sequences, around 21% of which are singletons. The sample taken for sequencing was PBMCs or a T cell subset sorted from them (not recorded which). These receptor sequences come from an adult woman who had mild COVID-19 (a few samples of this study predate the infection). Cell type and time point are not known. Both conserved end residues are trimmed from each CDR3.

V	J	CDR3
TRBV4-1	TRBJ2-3	ASSTPRTDTQY
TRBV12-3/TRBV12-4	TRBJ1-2	ASSHTGQTYGYT
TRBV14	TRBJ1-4	ASSQDYRLF
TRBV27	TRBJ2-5	ASSSPIQRETQY
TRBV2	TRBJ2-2	ASRTGATGELF
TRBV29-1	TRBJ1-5	SVGTTGGNQPQH
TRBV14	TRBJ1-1	ASSHPGSGTEAF
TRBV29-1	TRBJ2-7	SVGLRTRYEQY
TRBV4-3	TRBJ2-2	ASSQTSLGPNTGELF
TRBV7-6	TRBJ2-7	ASSWDRETYEQY
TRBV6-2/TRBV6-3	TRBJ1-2	ASRVGLHLNYGYT
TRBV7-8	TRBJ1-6	ASSTGTGYSPLH
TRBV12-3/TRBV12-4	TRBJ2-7	ASSRQGLRSYEQY
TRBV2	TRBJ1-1	ASSGTDTEAF
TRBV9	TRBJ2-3	ASSSSGLAGPDTQY
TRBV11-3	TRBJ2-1	ASSPLAGEGYNEQF
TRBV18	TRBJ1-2	ASSPTRVGELVGYT
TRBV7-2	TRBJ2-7	ASSFTAGGGYEQY
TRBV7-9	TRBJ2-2	ASSRVRGGNTGELF
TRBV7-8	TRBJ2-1	ASGLMGGPGVDEQF
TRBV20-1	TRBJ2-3	SAPRDFWGTDTQY
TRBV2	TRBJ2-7	ASRTDSTYEQY
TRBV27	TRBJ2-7	ASSSLRSSVEQY
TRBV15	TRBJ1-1	ATSRDWQLNTEAF
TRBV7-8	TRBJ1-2	ASSLGTGAGYT
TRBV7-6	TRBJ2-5	ASSYLVQETQY
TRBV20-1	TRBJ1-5	SASLGSNQPQH
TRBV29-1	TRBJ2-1	SVEEQLGEQF
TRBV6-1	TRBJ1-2	ASRAGTDYGYT
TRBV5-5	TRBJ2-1	ASSLSGPNEQF
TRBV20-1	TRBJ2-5	SARVGSWREYGTQY
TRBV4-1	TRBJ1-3	ASSPTGPSGNTIY
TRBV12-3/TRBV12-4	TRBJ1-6	ASRGHLSYNSPLH
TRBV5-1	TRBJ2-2	ASSTALAGGSTGELF
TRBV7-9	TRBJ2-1	ASSLDGTRNEQF
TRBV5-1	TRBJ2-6	ASSYGHRSWANVLT
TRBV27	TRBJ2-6	ASAEGAGANVLT
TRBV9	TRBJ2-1	ASGPGQGYSYNEQF
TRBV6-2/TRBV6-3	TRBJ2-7	ASSYRSYEQY
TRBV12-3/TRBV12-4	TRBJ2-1	ASSPTGGVGQF
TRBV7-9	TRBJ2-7	ASSLDLHEQY
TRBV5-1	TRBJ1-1	ASSLVGEGVTEAF
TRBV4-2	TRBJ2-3	ASSQGQGLAGVGTDTQY
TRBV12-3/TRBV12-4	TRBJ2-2	ASSRGTTGELF
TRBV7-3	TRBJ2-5	ASSRYEGQTQY
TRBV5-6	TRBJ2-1	ASSLALRTSGRQQF
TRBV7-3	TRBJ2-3	ASSFSGESTDTQY
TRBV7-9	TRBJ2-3	ASSRGLDVDTQY
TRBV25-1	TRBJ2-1	ASSGGTMAYGEQF